This T cell receptor beta chain was recorded in a study of T cell responses to AZD1222 COVID-19 vaccine. Study-wide points: Recipients of two AZD1222 doses showed rising Spike-specific TCR breadth and depth. Spike regions recognized by vaccine-associated CD4 TCRs spanned the protein, led by 160-218 and 743-854.

Of note for this clone: Its antigen is unknown.

The V end lost 1 base, the J end lost 5 bases, and 14 bases lay between the germline ends. Germline values: CDR1 SGHDN, CDR2 FVKESK. This CDR3 has 16 amino acids. Repertoires were generated with immunoSEQ multiplex PCR, while TCRdb's copy carries only in-frame clones and drops some. The table records approximately 120,000 clones, approximately 88% of them present only once. Sequencing used peripheral blood, obtained on day 0 of AZD1222 vaccination. This chain uses TRBV14 with TRBJ2-2; D is possibly TRBD2 (5 bases). This TCR came from an adult in good health. This CDR3 reads CASSQVPYGVTGELFF. Written as DNA, the CDR3 is TGTGCCAGCAGCCAAGTCCCCTACGGGGTTACCGGGGAGCTGTTTTTT.